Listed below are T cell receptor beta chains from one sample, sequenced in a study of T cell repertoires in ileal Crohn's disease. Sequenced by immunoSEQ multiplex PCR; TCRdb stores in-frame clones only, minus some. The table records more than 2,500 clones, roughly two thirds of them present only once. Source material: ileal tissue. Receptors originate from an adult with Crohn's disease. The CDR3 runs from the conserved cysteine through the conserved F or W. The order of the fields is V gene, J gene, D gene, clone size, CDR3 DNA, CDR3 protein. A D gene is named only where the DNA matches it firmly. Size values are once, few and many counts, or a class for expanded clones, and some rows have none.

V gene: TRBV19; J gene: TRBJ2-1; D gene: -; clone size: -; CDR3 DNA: TGTGCCAGTAGTATATGGCAGGAGCAGTTCTTC; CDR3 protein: CASSIWQEQFF
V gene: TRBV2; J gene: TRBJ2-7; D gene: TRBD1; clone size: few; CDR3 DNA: TGTGCCAGCAGTGTGCGGACAGGGGCCTACGAGCAGTACTTC; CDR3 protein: CASSVRTGAYEQYF
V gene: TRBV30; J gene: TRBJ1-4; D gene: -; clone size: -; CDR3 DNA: TGTGCCTGGAACGACAGGAGTAATGAAAAACTGTTTTTT; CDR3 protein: CAWNDRSNEKLFF
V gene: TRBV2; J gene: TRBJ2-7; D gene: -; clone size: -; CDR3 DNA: TGTGCCAGCAGTGAAGAGACAACCAGGCTCGAGCAGCACTTC; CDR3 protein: CASSEETTRLEQHF
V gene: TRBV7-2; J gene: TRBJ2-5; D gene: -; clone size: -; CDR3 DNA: TGTGCCAGCAGCTTCGCAGGGGAAGAGACCCAGTACTTC; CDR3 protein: CASSFAGEETQYF
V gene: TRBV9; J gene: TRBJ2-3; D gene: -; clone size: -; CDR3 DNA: TGTGCCAGCAGCGTAGTAGGGGCAGGGGCAGATACGCAGTATTTT; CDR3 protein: CASSVVGAGADTQYF
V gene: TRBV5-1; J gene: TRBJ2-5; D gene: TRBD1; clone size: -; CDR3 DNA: TGCGCCAGCAGCTTGAGACAGGGGGACCAAGAGACCCAGTACTTC; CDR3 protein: CASSLRQGDQETQYF
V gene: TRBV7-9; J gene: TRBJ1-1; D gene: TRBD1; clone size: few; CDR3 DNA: TGTGCCAGCAGCGACGGGACAGTTAACACTGAAGCTTTCTTT; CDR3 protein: CASSDGTVNTEAFF
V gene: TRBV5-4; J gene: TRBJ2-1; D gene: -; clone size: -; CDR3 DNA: TGTGCCAGCGGGCCCTCCGGCTCCTACAATGAGCAGTTCTTC; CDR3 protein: CASGPSGSYNEQFF
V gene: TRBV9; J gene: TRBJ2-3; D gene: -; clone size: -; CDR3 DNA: TGTGCCAGCAGCGGGCTGAATACGGGGGTCACAGATACGCAGTATTTT; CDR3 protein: CASSGLNTGVTDTQYF
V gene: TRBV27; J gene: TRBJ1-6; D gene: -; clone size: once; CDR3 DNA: TGTGCCAGCAGCTTCAGGGATTATTCACCCCTCCACTTT; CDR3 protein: CASSFRDYSPLHF
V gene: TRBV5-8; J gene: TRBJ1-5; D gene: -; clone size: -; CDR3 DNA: TGTGCCAGCAGCCTTAGGGGTGGCGGTCAGCCCCAGCATTTT; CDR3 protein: CASSLRGGGQPQHF
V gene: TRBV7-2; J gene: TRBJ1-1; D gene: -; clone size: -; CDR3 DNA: TGTGCCAGCAGCCTATATGAGTTGAACACTGAAGCTTTCTTT; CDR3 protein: CASSLYELNTEAFF
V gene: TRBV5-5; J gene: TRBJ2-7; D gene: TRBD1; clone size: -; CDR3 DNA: TGTGCCAGCAGCCTCGGACAGGGTGATTGGGGCGAGCAGTACTTC; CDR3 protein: CASSLGQGDWGEQYF
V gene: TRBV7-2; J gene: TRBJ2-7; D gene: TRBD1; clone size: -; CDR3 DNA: TGTGCCAGCAGATCGGGACAGAACTACGAGCAGTACTTC; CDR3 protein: CASRSGQNYEQYF
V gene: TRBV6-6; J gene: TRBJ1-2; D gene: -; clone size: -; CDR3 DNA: TGTGCCAGCAGTTACTATGACAAGGCCACTGGCTACACCTTC; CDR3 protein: CASSYYDKATGYTF
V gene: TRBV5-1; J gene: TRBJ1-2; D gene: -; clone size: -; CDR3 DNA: TGCGCCAGCAGCTTGAATACAGGGCACGGCTACACCTTC; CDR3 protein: CASSLNTGHGYTF
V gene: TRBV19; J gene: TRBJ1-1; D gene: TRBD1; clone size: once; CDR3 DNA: TGTGCCAGTAGTACCTCCGACAGGGGGCGTCCTGAAGCTTTCTTT; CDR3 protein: CASSTSDRGRPEAFF
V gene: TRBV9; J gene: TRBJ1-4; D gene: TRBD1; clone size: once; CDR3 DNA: TGTGCCAGCAGCGGTGGACAGGGATCCGAAAAACTGTTTTTT; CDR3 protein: CASSGGQGSEKLFF
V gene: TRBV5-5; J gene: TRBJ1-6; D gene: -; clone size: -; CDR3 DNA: TGTGCCAGCAGCTTGGACAGCCCCCACTCCCTCCACTTT; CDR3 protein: CASSLDSPHSLHF
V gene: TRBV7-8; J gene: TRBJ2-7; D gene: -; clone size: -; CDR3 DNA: TGTGCCAGCAGCTTAGGAGGCAGTCGATCGTGGGACGAGCAGTACTTC; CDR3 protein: CASSLGGSRSWDEQYF
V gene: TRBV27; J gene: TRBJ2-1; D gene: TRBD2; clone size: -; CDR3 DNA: TGTGCCAGCAGTTTAACTAGCGGCAATGAGCAGTTCTTC; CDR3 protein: CASSLTSGNEQFF
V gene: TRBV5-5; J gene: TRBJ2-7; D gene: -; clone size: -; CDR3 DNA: TGTGCCAGCAGCTTGACAGGGTTGCCCTACGAGCAGTACTTC; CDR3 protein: CASSLTGLPYEQYF
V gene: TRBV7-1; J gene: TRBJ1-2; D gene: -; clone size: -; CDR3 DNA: TGTGCCAGCAGCTGGAGGAGTCACGAGGGAAAGATCTATGGCTACACCTTC; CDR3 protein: CASSWRSHEGKIYGYTF
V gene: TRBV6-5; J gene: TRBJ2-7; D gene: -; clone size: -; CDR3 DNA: TGTGCCAGCAGCCGCAGGGGGGTTTGGGAGCAGTACTTC; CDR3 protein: CASSRRGVWEQYF
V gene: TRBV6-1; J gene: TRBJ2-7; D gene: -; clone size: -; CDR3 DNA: TGTGCCAGCAGTGACCCCTTTGGGGGGTACGAGCAGTACTTC; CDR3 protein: CASSDPFGGYEQYF
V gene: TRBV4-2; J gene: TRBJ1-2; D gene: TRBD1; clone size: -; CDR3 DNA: TGTGCCAGCAGCCAAAACAGGGGCGGCTACACCTTC; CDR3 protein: CASSQNRGGYTF
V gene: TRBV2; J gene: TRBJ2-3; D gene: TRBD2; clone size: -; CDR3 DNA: TGTGCGTATTCGGGAGGGCTGAGAACAGATACGCAGTATTTT; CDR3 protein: CAYSGGLRTDTQYF
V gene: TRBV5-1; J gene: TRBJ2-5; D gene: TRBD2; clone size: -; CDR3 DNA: TGCGCCAGCAACCCCGGGACTAGCGGTGAGACCCAGTACTTC; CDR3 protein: CASNPGTSGETQYF
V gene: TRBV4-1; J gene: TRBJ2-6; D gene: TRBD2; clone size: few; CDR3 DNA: TGCGCCAGCAGCCTCCTCCCAGCGGGGCTTAACTCTGGGGCCAACGTCCTGACTTTC; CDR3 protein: CASSLLPAGLNSGANVLTF
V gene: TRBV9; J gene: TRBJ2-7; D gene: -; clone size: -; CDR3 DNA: TGTGCCAGCAGCGTCCAGCCTACTACCTACGAGCAGTACTTC; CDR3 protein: CASSVQPTTYEQYF
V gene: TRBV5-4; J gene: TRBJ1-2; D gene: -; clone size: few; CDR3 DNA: TGTGCCAGCAGCTTCGGGTCCACCGGGGGCTACACCTTC; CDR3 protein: CASSFGSTGGYTF
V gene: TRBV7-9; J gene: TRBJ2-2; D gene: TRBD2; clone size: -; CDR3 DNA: TGTGCCAGCAGCTTTACTAGCGGGACGTCGAACACCGGGGAGCTGTTTTTT; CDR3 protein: CASSFTSGTSNTGELFF
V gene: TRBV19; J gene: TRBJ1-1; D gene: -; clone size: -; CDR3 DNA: TGTGCCAGTACTCCCTGGGAGGGGCTGAACACTGAAGCTTTCTTT; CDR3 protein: CASTPWEGLNTEAFF
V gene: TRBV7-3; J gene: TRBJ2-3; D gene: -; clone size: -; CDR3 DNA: TGTGCCAGCAGCATTCAGGGTTCAGATACGCAGTATTTT; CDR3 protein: CASSIQGSDTQYF
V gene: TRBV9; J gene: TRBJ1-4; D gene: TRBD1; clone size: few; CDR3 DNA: TGTGCCAGCTCAGGACAGGGGGCACCTAATGAAAAACTGTTTTTT; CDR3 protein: CASSGQGAPNEKLFF
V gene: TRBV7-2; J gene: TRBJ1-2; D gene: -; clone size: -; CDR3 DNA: TGTGCCAGCAGCCCAGGCGGAGGCAGTAACTATGGCTACACCTTC; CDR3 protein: CASSPGGGSNYGYTF
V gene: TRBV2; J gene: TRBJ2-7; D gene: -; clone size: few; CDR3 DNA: TGTGCCACCCGTCGAGAGGATGAGTTCTACGAGCAGTACTTC; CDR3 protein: CATRREDEFYEQYF
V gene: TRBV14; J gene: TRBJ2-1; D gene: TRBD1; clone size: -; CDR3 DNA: TGTGCCAGCAGCCAATCGGGACAGGCCCCCCTCAATGAGCAGTTCTTC; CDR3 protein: CASSQSGQAPLNEQFF
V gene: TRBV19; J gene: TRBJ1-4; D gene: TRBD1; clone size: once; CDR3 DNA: TGTGCCAGTAGTATCGAGGGGACAGGGGCTAATGAAAAACTGTTTTTT; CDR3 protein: CASSIEGTGANEKLFF
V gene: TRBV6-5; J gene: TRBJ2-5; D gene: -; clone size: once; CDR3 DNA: TGTGCCAGCAGCCGCAGGGGGGTTTGGGAGCAGTACTTC; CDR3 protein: CASSRRGVWEQYF
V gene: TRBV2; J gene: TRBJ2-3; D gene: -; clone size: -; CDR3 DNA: TGTGCCAGCAGTGGTCCGGGCGGGGTGGATACGCAGTATTTT; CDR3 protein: CASSGPGGVDTQYF
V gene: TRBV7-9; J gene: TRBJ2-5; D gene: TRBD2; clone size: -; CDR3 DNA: TGTGCCAGCAGCTTGCCGGGGGGGTACCAAGAGACCCAGTACTTC; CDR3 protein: CASSLPGGYQETQYF
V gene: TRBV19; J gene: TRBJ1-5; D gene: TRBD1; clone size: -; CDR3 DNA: TGTGCCAGTAGTTTTTCGACAGGGGCTAATCAGCCCCAGCATTTT; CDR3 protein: CASSFSTGANQPQHF
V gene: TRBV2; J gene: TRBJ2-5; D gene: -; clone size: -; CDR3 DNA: TGTGCCAGCAGGCCGCTGCAGGTTAAAGAGACCCAGTACTTC; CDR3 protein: CASRPLQVKETQYF